Shown below are 25 T cell receptor beta chains from a single sample sequenced in a study of glioma-infiltrating T cells after dendritic cell vaccination. Data came from immunoSEQ multiplex PCR; TCRdb stores just in-frame clones and leaves some out. In the table there are tens of thousands of clones, about 80% of which are singletons. The sequenced sample was blood, obtained before dendritic cell vaccination. These receptors all come from a human donor with glioblastoma.

The V and J genes are TRBV27 and TRBJ1-1, with D uncertain. V lost 3 bases, J lost 5 bases, and 10 bases lay in between. The CDR3 extends over 13 amino acids. Germline loops: CDR1 MNHEY, CDR2 SMNVEV (reference sequence). Here the CDR3 reads CASSFGGRTEAFF. The CDR3 nucleotides are TGTGCCAGCAGTTTTGGAGGGAGGACTGAAGCTTTCTTT.

The chain uses TRBV5-4 and TRBJ1-1, with D maybe TRBD1 (5 bases). V was pared by 2 bases and J by 3 bases, with 11 bases between. Germline V gives CDR1 SGHNT, CDR2 YYREEE (reference sequence). The CDR3 runs 14 residues. The CDR3 bases are TGTGCCAGCAGCTTTCCAGGGAGGGACACTGAAGCTTTCTTT. Residues: CASSFPGRDTEAFF. Variable domain in full (rest from reference TRBV5-4 and TRBJ1-1): ETGVTQSPTHLIKTRGQQVTLRCSSQSGHNTVSWYQQALGQGPQFIFQYYREEENGRGNFPPRFSGLQFPNYSSELNVNALELDDSALYLCASSFPGRDTEAFFGQGTRLTVV.

In nucleotides, the CDR3 is TGTGCCAGCAGTTACAGGACACCTAGCAATCAGCCCCAGCATTTT. Translation gives CASSYRTPSNQPQHF. V and J are TRBV6-5 and TRBJ1-5; D is perhaps TRBD1 (5 bases). The CDR3 is made up of 15 amino acids. In germline, CDR1 is MNHEY, CDR2 SVGAGI. Trimming removed 2 bases at V and 0 bases at J, with 8 bases between.

This clone is termed medium-sized. The chain is built from TRBV30 and TRBJ1-4; 11 positions match TRBD1. Germline V gene lookup returns CDR1 GTSNPN and CDR2 SVGIG (reference sequence). The CDR3 loop spans 20 amino acids. V lost 4 bases to trimming and J lost 0 bases; unmatched junction nucleotides: 16. The DNA of the CDR3 is TGTGCCTGGAACGTTCAACCGGGACAGGGGGAATTTTCAACTAATGAAAAACTGTTTTTT. The encoded protein is CAWNVQPGQGEFSTNEKLFF.

The chain uses TRBV27 and TRBJ2-1, with D possibly being TRBD2 (6 bases). CDR3 length: 16 residues. Germline CDR1 reads MNHEY; CDR2 reads SMNVEV (reference sequence). V was shortened by 5 bases and J by 7 bases, with 21 bases between the two germline ends. DNA of the CDR3: TGTGCCAGCAGTCTTCGGGAGTCATCTTATGATAATGAGCAGTTCTTC. Its protein is CASSLRESSYDNEQFF.

This chain links TRBV6-4 with TRBJ2-7; D is perhaps TRBD2 (5 bases). The germline CDR1 and CDR2 sequences are MRHNA and SNTAGT. Between the trimmed V and J ends, which lost 0 bases and 3 bases, there was a span of 21 bases. The CDR3 is 18 amino acids. The CDR3 spells CASSDSYLKSRGGYEQYV. CDR3 sequence (DNA): TGTGCCAGCAGTGACTCGTATTTAAAAAGCCGGGGTGGCTACGAGCAGTACGTC.

The chain couples TRBV7-8 to TRBJ1-5; 9 bases map to TRBD1. J gave up 0 bases and V 5 bases, and 5 bases lay outside the gene matches. The V gene's germline CDR1 is SGHVS and CDR2 FQNEAQ. The CDR3 is made up of 16 amino acids. The CDR3 DNA follows: TGTGCCAGCAGCCCAGCGACAGGGGGTAGCAATCAGCCCCAGCATTTT. Translated: CASSPATGGSNQPQHF.

This sequence joins TRBV19 and TRBJ2-3; 8 nucleotides align to TRBD1. This CDR3 is built from 15 residues. V gave up 8 bases and J gave up 2 bases; unmatched junction bases: 9. Germline loops: CDR1 LNHDA, CDR2 SQIVND (reference sequence). The CDR3 loop is CASQNRDRYTDTQYF. The CDR3 DNA reads TGTGCCAGTCAGAACCGGGACAGGTACACAGATACGCAGTATTTT.

The chain uses TRBV18 and TRBJ1-5, with 9 bases that match TRBD1. The V gene end was trimmed by 5 bases and the J gene end by 4 bases; junction bases not matched to a gene: 3. This CDR3 region has 14 residues. Germline V gene lookup returns CDR1 KGHSH and CDR2 LQKENI. For the CDR3, the DNA is TGTGCCAGCTCAGGCGGACAGGGGAATCAGCCCCAGCATTTT. Translated, it gives CASSGGQGNQPQHF.

This chain uses TRBV2 with TRBJ2-5; tentative D call: TRBD1 (6 bases). The CDR3 loop spans 14 amino acids. Deletions cut 5 bases from V and 3 bases from J, with 13 bases between. CDR1 is SNHLY and CDR2 is FYNNEI in the germline V gene. As DNA, the CDR3 is TGTGCCAGCAGTTCAGGACAGCTAGAAGAGACCCAGTACTTC. Its translation is CASSSGQLEETQYF.

The CDR3 DNA is TGTGCCAGCAGTAGGAGCAGAAGCACAGATACGCAGTATTTT. Translating it yields CASSRSRSTDTQYF. This chain uses TRBV27 with TRBJ2-3; D unresolved. V was pared by 5 bases and J by 0 bases, with 9 bases between. The CDR3 is 14 residues long. Germline lookup yields CDR1 MNHEY and CDR2 SMNVEV (reference sequence).

This clone was recorded only once. V and J are TRBV6-1 and TRBJ2-3; 11 bases are shared with TRBD1. CDR1 and CDR2 from the germline V gene are MNHNS and SASEGT. There are 13 residues in the CDR3. The ends lost 8 bases at V and 5 bases at J; junction bases unmatched: 3. The CDR3 loop is CASRDRGVDTQYF. DNA for the CDR3: TGTGCCAGCCGGGACAGGGGGGTAGATACGCAGTATTTT.

The chain is built from TRBV19 and TRBJ1-2, with 9 bases lining up with TRBD1. V trimming: 6 bases; J trimming: 4 bases; junction bases outside the gene matches: 9. Germline assignment: CDR1 LNHDA and CDR2 SQIVND (reference sequence). The CDR3 is 15 residues long. CDR3 amino acids: CASSLTGGGGYGYTF. In DNA, the CDR3 is TGTGCCAGTAGCCTAACAGGGGGCGGGGGCTATGGCTACACCTTC.

The gene calls are TRBV19 and TRBJ1-1, with D maybe TRBD1 (5 bases). V lost 3 bases to trimming and J lost 0 bases, with 5 bases between them. The CDR3 is 13 residues long. CDR1 is LNHDA and CDR2 is SQIVND in the germline V gene (reference sequence). The CDR3: CASSMTVNTEAFF. Here the CDR3 DNA reads TGTGCCAGTAGTATGACAGTGAACACTGAAGCTTTCTTT.

This rearrangement joins TRBV6-5 to TRBJ2-5; D gene ambiguous. The CDR3 consists of 11 residues. CDR1 and CDR2 (germline): MNHEY, SVGAGI. Trimming shortened V by 5 bases and J by 4 bases, and 5 bases separated the two germline ends. The CDR3 loop is CASSALETQYF. The CDR3, as DNA: TGTGCCAGCAGTGCACTAGAGACCCAGTACTTC.

The chain links TRBV7-2 to TRBJ1-1, with D perhaps matching TRBD1 (5 bases). The germline V gene encodes CDR1 SGHTA and CDR2 FQGNSA. The CDR3 loop spans 17 amino acids. The V gene lost 3 bases and the J gene lost 3 bases, with 20 bases spanning the gap. The CDR3 reads CASSLFGFSGGDTEAFF. CDR3 DNA: TGTGCCAGCAGCTTGTTCGGGTTCTCAGGAGGGGACACTGAAGCTTTCTTT.

The rearrangement joins TRBV4-1 to TRBJ2-3; D perhaps matches TRBD2 (5 bases). Per the germline V gene, CDR1 is MGHRA and CDR2 is YSYEKL. The CDR3 has 18 amino acids. V lost 2 bases and J lost 1, with 19 bases in between. The CDR3 is CASSQRPEAAGRTDTQYF. The CDR3, as DNA: TGCGCCAGCAGCCAAAGGCCGGAGGCCGCTGGGCGCACAGATACGCAGTATTTT.

The chain is built from TRBV19 and TRBJ2-7; D is undetermined. The germline V gene encodes CDR1 LNHDA and CDR2 SQIVND (reference sequence). Trimming cost V 3 bases and J 3 bases, with 12 bases left between them. The CDR3 spans 14 residues. This chain's CDR3 is CASSILGQLYEQYF. CDR3 sequence (DNA): TGTGCCAGTAGTATTTTGGGCCAGCTCTACGAGCAGTACTTC.

The chain joins TRBV4-1 to TRBJ1-2; D unclear. The V gene's germline CDR1 is MGHRA and CDR2 YSYEKL. Trimming removed 5 bases at V and 7 bases at J, with 20 bases between. The CDR3 covers 15 residues. The CDR3 loop is CASSDERMRGLGYTF. Here the CDR3 DNA reads TGCGCCAGCAGCGACGAGAGAATGCGAGGCCTTGGCTACACCTTC.

The J gene is TRBJ1-1, the V gene TRBV11-2, with 10 bases matching TRBD1. This CDR3 has 15 residues. Germline trimming cut 5 bases from V and 4 bases from J; bases unmatched to any gene: 7. Germline V gene lookup returns CDR1 SGHAT and CDR2 FQNNGV. CDR3 in DNA: TGTGCCAGCAGCCCTCGACAGGGGGCAATCACTGAAGCTTTCTTT. This translates into CASSPRQGAITEAFF.

This clone was detected a few times. At one boundary the junction diverges from the germline segment, which might be a read error. The rearrangement joins TRBV14 to TRBJ1-4; no clear D. The CDR3 has 13 residues. Germline CDR1 and CDR2: SGHDN and FVKESK. CDR3 nucleotide sequence: TGTGCCAGCAGCCGAACATTATCGGCGGCCCCCATTTTT. Translated: CASSRTLSAAPIF.

The chain employs TRBV6-5 and TRBJ2-2; the D is unclear. The CDR3 spans 15 residues. Trimming left V 2 bases short and J 7 bases short, with 14 bases between. Germline-derived CDR1 and CDR2 are MNHEY and SVGAGI. The CDR3 DNA follows: TGTGCCAGCAGTTACACTTTATCAGGTGGCGGGGAGCTGTTTTTT. This encodes CASSYTLSGGGELFF.

This chain uses TRBV7-2 with TRBJ1-1; D call uncertain. Trimming stripped 3 bases from V and 1 base from J, with 6 bases between. Germline-derived CDR1 and CDR2 are SGHTA and FQGNSA. The CDR3 is made up of 13 amino acids. DNA of the CDR3: TGTGCCAGCAGCTTGGGCGCGAACACTGAAGCTTTCTTT. Translation gives CASSLGANTEAFF.

This sequence joins TRBV7-9 and TRBJ2-5; 8 bases match TRBD2. Germline V gene sequence: CDR1 SEHNR, CDR2 FQNEAQ (reference sequence). The length of the CDR3 is 14 residues. Unmatched junction bases numbered 6, after V lost 5 bases and J lost 4 bases. The chain's CDR3 is CASSQTAGGETQYF. CDR3 nucleotide sequence: TGTGCCAGCAGCCAAACGGCGGGAGGAGAGACCCAGTACTTC. Looking up the rest from reference TRBV7-9 and TRBJ2-5 gives the full variable domain: DTGVSQNPRHKITKRGQNVTFRCDPISEHNRLYWYRQTLGQGPEFLTYFQNEAQLEKSRLLSDRFSAERPKGSFSTLEIQRTEQGDSAMYLCASSQTAGGETQYFGPGTRLLVL.

The chain joins TRBV5-4 to TRBJ2-3; maybe TRBD1 (8 bases). CDR3 length equals 16 residues. V was pared by 5 bases and J by 1 base, with 17 bases between. Germline lookup yields CDR1 SGHNT and CDR2 YYREEE (reference sequence). The CDR3, as DNA: TGTGCCAGCAGACGGACAGGGAGGGGTGGCACAGATACGCAGTATTTT. Translated: CASRRTGRGGTDTQYF. Drawing the rest from reference TRBV5-4 and TRBJ2-3, the complete variable domain is ETGVTQSPTHLIKTRGQQVTLRCSSQSGHNTVSWYQQALGQGPQFIFQYYREEENGRGNFPPRFSGLQFPNYSSELNVNALELDDSALYLCASRRTGRGGTDTQYFGPGTRLTVL.